This T cell receptor (beta chain) was sequenced for a study of Ad26.COV2.S vaccination and SARS-CoV-2 variants. Background on the study: Sample donor was a member of the COV1001 Ad26.COV2.S trial arm. The vaccine Ad26.COV2.S was put into the muscle once, or twice with 56 days between. Study-level results: Comparable non-spike TCR breadth was observed in vaccine and placebo recipients.

Libraries were prepared by immunoSEQ multiplex PCR; TCRdb keeps only in-frame clonotypes and omits some of them. Of around 320,000 clones listed, 85% were seen once; the top ten hold 2% to 2.5%. On this clone: The antigen remains unidentified.

V gave up 0 bases and J gave up 3 bases; unmatched junction bases: 8. CDR1 and CDR2 (germline): SGHTA, FQGTGA. This CDR3 spans 17 amino acids. The treatment was: 15 to 20 received Ad26.COV2.S at low or high dose, single or two shots; about 5 received placebo; per-sample allocation not given. Vaccine and placebo recipients were sampled on day 63 after the first injection. Its platform was an Ad26 vector, and its expressed antigen was Wuhan-strain SARS-CoV-2 spike. Specimen: peripheral blood, collected in a trial of Ad26.COV2.S vaccine versus placebo. The V call is TRBV7-3, the J call TRBJ2-1, with 7 bases that match TRBD2. The clonotype was recovered from a person aged 18-65 years who received the Ad26.COV2.S COVID-19 vaccine or a placebo. The CDR3 protein is CASSLTRRGGYYNEQFF. The DNA of the CDR3 is TGTGCCAGCAGCTTAACGAGACGCGGGGGTTACTACAATGAGCAGTTCTTC. Complete variable domain (other parts from reference TRBV7-3 and TRBJ2-1): GAGVSQTPSNKVTEKGKYVELRCDPISGHTALYWYRQSLGQGPEFLIYFQGTGAADDSGLPNDRFFAVRPEGSVSTLKIQRTERGDSAVYLCASSLTRRGGYYNEQFFGPGTRLTVL.